This TCR beta chain comes out of a study of CD8 T cells in ankylosing spondylitis (dated by TCRdb to about 2017). Background for the entire study: The study profiled T cell receptor beta repertoires in healthy donors and ankylosing spondylitis patients to find disease-linked TCR variants. The full study cohort was made up of about 24 ankylosing spondylitis patients and fewer than 120 healthy donors. Peripheral blood samples were taken, and synovial fluid was additionally collected from ankylosing spondylitis patients. What the study reported, not specific to this receptor: The disease-linked clones were reported as significantly enriched in matched synovial fluid samples from ankylosing spondylitis patients. Blood from ankylosing spondylitis patients appeared to be characterized by a TCR beta motif made up of several highly homologous amino acid variants. Some motif variants had previously been reported in the synovial fluid and blood of reactive arthritis patients, which suggests shared mechanisms of disease initiation. The disease-linked clones showed a CD8+ phenotype and occurred at relatively low frequencies in peripheral blood.

The germline V gene (reference sequence) yields SEHNR for CDR1 and FQNEAQ for CDR2. The junction shows trimming of 5 bases on V and 0 bases on J, plus 15 bases between the germline ends. The CDR3, from cysteine to phenylalanine, totals 16 residues. Of all the DNA, just the CDR3 is kept, 48 bases in frame from base 1. TCRdb lists the instrument as Illumina HiSeq 2500. Quantitative 5'-RACE with molecular barcodes was used to prepare TCR beta libraries. The study's own analysis went as follows. A new computational method, built on a probabilistic model of VDJ rearrangement, was used to identify disease-linked TCR variants. TCRdb reran the public reads through fastp at Q25 and MiXCR, keeping productive beta chains. Here each entry gathers all rows of one CDR3 protein and keeps the most common genes and DNA. The V and J calls, along with clone size, are taken from TCRdb and not from the paper's own processing. Counted in this sample were around 480,000 distinct CDR3 sequences; roughly a sixth of them appeared once. The ten largest account for over 0.9% of the sample.

About this clonotype: This receptor's antigen is unknown. Per-base qualities were not stored, and no clone one base away is much larger.

The sequencing sample was made of blood, either unsorted or a sorted T cell fraction (not recorded which). The clonotype was recovered from a male donor with ankylosing spondylitis. The sequence is built from TRBV7-9 and TRBJ2-3; TRBD2 is a possible D gene, resting on 7 matching bases. The CDR3 protein: CASSPGGRTSTDTQYF. The nucleotides read TGTGCCAGCAGCCCCGGGGGGCGAACTAGCACAGATACGCAGTATTTT.